This T cell receptor beta chain was obtained from a study of blood T cell repertoires in COVID-19. This CDR3 has 16 residues. Germline values: CDR1 SGHVS, CDR2 FQNEAQ. Trimming stripped 4 bases from V and 0 bases from J, with 13 bases between. The protocol was immunoSEQ multiplex PCR, while the TCRdb copy is restricted to in-frame clones and leaves out a portion. The top ten clones hold approximately 6% of a sample with 200,000 to 250,000 clones, around 89% of them seen once. This clone showed up just once. Specimen: peripheral blood. This chain joins TRBV7-8 and TRBJ2-4, with a possible D match to TRBD2 (6 bases). This receptor was taken from a woman aged 25 to 45 with COVID-19, enrolled during active disease. This chain's CDR3 is CASSSRRELAKNIQYF. CDR3 sequence (DNA): TGTGCCAGCAGCTCCCGGAGGGAGTTAGCCAAAAACATTCAGTACTTC.